This TCR beta chain was identified during a study of blood T cell repertoires in COVID-19. Per germline, CDR1 MNHEY and CDR2 SVGAGI. This CDR3 comprises 14 residues. V was clipped by 7 bases and J by 4 bases; unmatched bases: 9. Study processing details: Nucleated cell counts were estimated from reference gene primer amplification. Sequencing used immunoSEQ multiplex PCR; TCRdb keeps in-frame clones, though not all of them. V, J and clone size are those of that table, while D and trimming were read from the DNA. The sample consists of around 230,000 clones, 70% to 85% of them appearing once. This receptor was obtained from a man between 40 and 49 years old who had recovered from COVID-19. The sequencing sample was made of peripheral blood. The V call is TRBV6-5, the J call TRBJ1-2, with 7 bases lining up with TRBD1. DNA of the CDR3: TGTGCCAGCACCAAGGAGGGGGCTTTCTATGGCTACACCTTC. This encodes CASTKEGAFYGYTF.